Following are 27 T cell receptor beta chains from one sample sequenced in a study of blood T cell repertoires in COVID-19. This table comes from immunoSEQ multiplex PCR, and its TCRdb copy is limited to in-frame clones, with some not included. The sample lists about 240,000 clones; roughly 86% were seen once. Material for sequencing was peripheral blood. The receptor set was obtained from a man aged 45 to 65 with acute or convalescent COVID-19.

The gene calls are TRBV7-3 and TRBJ2-1; 11 bases are a match to TRBD2. V trimming: 5 bases; J trimming: 10 bases; junction bases outside the gene matches: 16. CDR3 length: 17 residues. Germline loops: CDR1 SGHTA, CDR2 FQGTGA. CDR3 sequence: CASSPRSGLADFQEQFF. CDR3 in DNA: TGTGCCAGCAGCCCTAGGTCGGGACTAGCGGACTTCCAGGAGCAGTTCTTC. Combining the CDR3 with reference TRBV7-3 and TRBJ2-1 gives the whole variable domain GAGVSQTPSNKVTEKGKYVELRCDPISGHTALYWYRQSLGQGPEFLIYFQGTGAADDSGLPNDRFFAVRPEGSVSTLKIQRTERGDSAVYLCASSPRSGLADFQEQFFGPGTRLTVL.

The CDR3 DNA is TGTGCCATCAGTGGGACAGCCCAACTGGGCAATCAGCCCCAGCATTTT. Protein product: CAISGTAQLGNQPQHF. V is TRBV10-3 and J is TRBJ1-5; D perhaps matches TRBD1 (6 bases). Germline V gives CDR1 ENHRY, CDR2 SYGVKD. CDR3 length: 16 amino acids. V lost 4 bases to trimming and J lost 2 bases, with 15 bases between them.

The chain recombines TRBV3-1 (or the pseudogene TRBV3-2) with TRBJ2-3; a weak D match, TRBD2 (6 bases). Trimming shortened V by 5 bases and J by 0 bases, and 15 bases separated the two germline ends. This CDR3 is built from 16 residues. The germline CDR1 and CDR2 sequences are LGHDT and YNNKEL (reference sequence). CDR3 sequence reads: CASSGGVTSSTDTQYF. The CDR3 DNA follows: TGTGCCAGCAGCGGAGGGGTAACTTCTAGCACAGATACGCAGTATTTT.

V and J are TRBV6-5 and TRBJ1-6; D is unclear. From germline, CDR1 is MNHEY and CDR2 SVGAGI. The CDR3 runs 16 residues. Trimming took 2 bases from V and 2 from J, leaving 10 bases between them. DNA of the CDR3: TGTGCCAGCAGTTACACGGGAGGGACCTATAATTCACCCCTCCACTTT. Encoded protein: CASSYTGGTYNSPLHF.

This clone was detected a few times. The V gene is TRBV29-1, the J gene TRBJ1-3; D might be TRBD1 (6 bases). The CDR3 runs 13 residues. Germline CDR1 reads SQVTM; CDR2 reads ANQGSEA. Trimming shortened V by 2 bases and J by 2 bases, and 7 bases separated the two germline ends. The CDR3 sequence: CSVESGAGNTIYF. The CDR3, as DNA: TGCAGCGTTGAATCAGGGGCTGGAAACACCATATATTTT. Supplemented by reference TRBV29-1 and TRBJ1-3, the full variable domain reads SAVISQKPSRDICQRGTSLTIQCQVDSQVTMMFWYRQQPGQSLTLIATANQGSEATYESGFVIDKFPISRPNLTFSTLTVSNMSPEDSSIYLCSVESGAGNTIYFGEGSWLTVV.

This clone has just one count. The V and J genes are TRBV7-2 and TRBJ1-2; tentative D call: TRBD1 (5 bases). Trimming pared 3 bases from V and 4 bases from J, leaving 15 bases between. CDR3 size: 15 residues. Germline CDR1 and CDR2: SGHTA and FQGNSA. In nucleotides, the CDR3 is TGTGCCAGCAGCTTCGGGGGGACCAACCCCTATGGCTACACCTTC. It is translated as CASSFGGTNPYGYTF.

V and J are TRBV18 and TRBJ2-7; weak D call: TRBD1 (5 bases). CDR1 and CDR2 from the germline V gene are KGHSH and LQKENI. The CDR3 runs 16 residues. With 0 bases removed from V and 5 bases from J, the gap between germline ends came to 17 bases. Here the CDR3 reads CASSPPNQGPSDEQYF. The CDR3 DNA reads as TGTGCCAGCTCACCACCGAACCAGGGTCCTAGTGACGAGCAGTACTTC.

This chain joins TRBV5-1 and TRBJ2-7; no firm D call. V was clipped by 1 base and J by 2 bases, with 7 bases between them. Germline loops: CDR1 SGHRS, CDR2 YFSETQ. The CDR3 contains 13 residues. CDR3 sequence (DNA): TGCGCCAGCAGCTTGAGAACAACCTACGAGCAGTACTTC. Protein product: CASSLRTTYEQYF.

The V gene is TRBV9, the J gene TRBJ2-7; 8 bases agree with TRBD1. The CDR3 has 16 amino acids. The germline V gene encodes CDR1 SGDLS and CDR2 YYNGEE. Unmatched junction bases numbered 9, after V lost 4 bases and J lost 0 bases. In DNA, the CDR3 is TGTGCCAGCAGCCCCCGGACAGGGAAGGGCTCCTACGAGCAGTACTTC. Protein product: CASSPRTGKGSYEQYF. Together with reference TRBV9 and TRBJ2-7, the CDR3 gives the full variable domain: DSGVTQTPKHLITATGQRVTLRCSPRSGDLSVYWYQQSLDQGLQFLIQYYNGEERAKGNILERFSAQQFPDLHSELNLSSLELGDSALYFCASSPRTGKGSYEQYFGPGTRLTVT.

The V call is TRBV6-5, the J call TRBJ2-7; 13 bases agree with TRBD2. Germline V lookup: CDR1 MNHEY, CDR2 SVGAGI. The CDR3 has 15 residues. J gave up 4 bases and V 6 bases, and 6 bases lay outside the gene matches. CDR3 region: CASSPRTSGSYEQYF. The DNA for the CDR3 is TGTGCCAGCAGCCCACGGACTAGCGGGAGTTACGAGCAGTACTTC.

This rearrangement joins TRBV7-9 to TRBJ2-7, with D tentatively TRBD1 (6 bases). Germline assignment: CDR1 SEHNR and CDR2 FQNEAQ (reference sequence). With 5 bases removed from V and 0 bases from J, the gap between germline ends came to 14 bases. The CDR3 extends over 15 amino acids. The CDR3 bases are TGTGCCAGCAGCCTCCACGTGGACAGCTCCTACGAGCAGTACTTC. It encodes CASSLHVDSSYEQYF.

The gene calls are TRBV20-1 and TRBJ2-7, with D maybe TRBD2 (6 bases). CDR3 size: 14 residues. The germline V and J ends were trimmed by 3 bases and 0 bases, with 12 bases remaining between them. Germline CDR1 is DFQATT and CDR2 is SNEGSKA (reference sequence). The CDR3 is CSASHPRDSYEQYF. DNA of the CDR3: TGCAGTGCTAGTCACCCGCGGGACTCCTACGAGCAGTACTTC.

The chain couples TRBV2 to TRBJ1-2, with 12 bases matching TRBD1. This CDR3 region has 16 residues. J lost 8 bases, V lost 6 bases, and 13 bases had no gene match. From germline, CDR1 is SNHLY and CDR2 FYNNEI. For the CDR3, the DNA is TGTGCCAGCAGGGGCCGGGACAGGGGGCTCCCCGGCGGCTACACCTTC. Translating gives CASRGRDRGLPGGYTF. The entire variable domain, with the rest obtained from reference TRBV2 and TRBJ1-2, is as follows: EPEVTQTPSHQVTQMGQEVILRCVPISNHLYFYWYRQILGQKVEFLVSFYNNEISEKSEIFDDQFSVERPDGSNFTLKIRSTKLEDSAMYFCASRGRDRGLPGGYTFGSGTRLTVV.

For the CDR3, the DNA is TGTGCCAGCAAGCCAGGTCGGACTAATGAAAAACTGTTTTTT. This sequence encodes CASKPGRTNEKLFF. This chain uses TRBV6-5 with TRBJ1-4; D is uncertain. The CDR3 totals 14 residues. Trimming removed 7 bases from V and 2 bases from J, with 11 bases in between. Germline loops: CDR1 MNHEY, CDR2 SVGAGI.

The chain is built from TRBV25-1 and TRBJ1-1; 7 bases are a match to TRBD1. CDR1 MGHDK and CDR2 SYGVNS come from the germline V gene. The V segment lost 3 bases and the J segment 2 bases; nucleotides outside the gene matches: 6. The CDR3 is 15 residues long. This chain's CDR3 is CASSDRTGFNTEAFF. The CDR3 nucleotides are TGTGCCAGCAGTGATCGGACAGGCTTTAACACTGAAGCTTTCTTT.

V and J are TRBV18 and TRBJ1-5; no clear D. Germline CDR1 is KGHSH and CDR2 is LQKENI. The V end was cut by 3 bases, the J end by 4 bases, with 4 bases between. The CDR3 spans 12 residues. Here the CDR3 DNA reads TGTGCCAGCTCACCCTCGAATCAGCCCCAGCATTTT. As protein: CASSPSNQPQHF.

The chain links TRBV19 to TRBJ2-3; 7 positions match TRBD1. CDR3 length: 13 amino acids. Trimming cost V 6 bases and J 4 bases; bases outside gene matches: 4. CDR1 is LNHDA, CDR2 SQIVND, per germline (reference sequence). In DNA form, the CDR3 reads TGTGCCAGTAGGAACACAGGGGCAGATACGCAGTATTTT. As protein: CASRNTGADTQYF.

This chain links TRBV10-3 with TRBJ1-2; D is undetermined. Per the germline V gene, CDR1 is ENHRY and CDR2 is SYGVKD. Trimming pared 3 bases from V and 4 bases from J, leaving 15 bases between. The CDR3 runs to 15 residues. CDR3 nucleotides: TGTGCCATCAGTGATTCCCCCGCCGGTTTCTATGGCTACACCTTC. The encoded protein is CAISDSPAGFYGYTF.

The chain couples TRBV12-5 to TRBJ2-3, with D possibly being TRBD2 (6 bases). The CDR3 is made up of 17 amino acids. V lost 0 bases, J lost 6 bases, and 19 bases lay in between. From germline, CDR1 is LGHNT and CDR2 FRNRAP. In DNA form, the CDR3 reads TGTGCTAGTGGTTTGGTACGAGGACTAAACATTATGGATACGCAGTATTTT. Protein: CASGLVRGLNIMDTQYF.

The CDR3 loop is CASGLDPRQGGGNTIYF. In nucleotides, the CDR3 is TGTGCTAGTGGTTTGGACCCCCGACAGGGGGGTGGAAACACCATATATTTT. The chain links TRBV12-5 to TRBJ1-3, with TRBD1 matching 9 bases. CDR1 LGHNT and CDR2 FRNRAP come from the germline V gene. CDR3 length: 17 residues. Germline trimming cut 1 base from V and 3 bases from J; bases unmatched to any gene: 7.

The chain is built from TRBV3-1 (or the pseudogene TRBV3-2) and TRBJ1-4, with unresolved D. The germline V gene has CDR1 LGHDT and CDR2 YNNKEL (reference sequence). V dropped 1 base and J dropped 4 bases, with 13 bases sitting between them. The CDR3 has 16 residues. CDR3 sequence: CASSQVVGRVNEKLFF. Written as DNA, the CDR3 is TGTGCCAGCAGCCAAGTGGTTGGGAGGGTTAATGAAAAACTGTTTTTT.

With respect to this clone: Other DNA sequences in the sample encode the same CDR3. The chain couples TRBV11-2 to TRBJ2-7, with a tentative D call TRBD2 (5 bases). The CDR3 totals 14 residues. Trimming took 1 base from V and 1 from J, leaving 8 bases between them. The V gene's germline CDR1 is SGHAT and CDR2 FQNNGV. The CDR3 region is CASSLGGGSYEQYF. In nucleotides, the CDR3 is TGTGCCAGCAGCTTAGGTGGAGGTTCCTACGAGCAGTACTTC.

In regard to this clone: One end of the junction is discordant with germline, which a read error may explain. The chain is built from TRBV7-7 and TRBJ2-5; D is undetermined. This CDR3 contains 12 residues. Germline V gene data show CDR1 as SSHAT and CDR2 as FNYEAQ (reference sequence). The CDR3 DNA sequence: TGTGCTAGCAGCTTAGATGGCGAGACCCAGTACTTC. It yields the protein CASSLDGETQYF.

J is TRBJ1-5 and V is TRBV5-1; D call uncertain. Trimming removed 0 bases at V and 3 bases at J, with 10 bases between. This CDR3 is built from 15 residues. Germline-derived CDR1 and CDR2 are SGHRS and YFSETQ. The CDR3 bases are TGCGCCAGCAGCTTGGTTGGGGAGGTCAATCAGCCCCAGCATTTT. It codes for CASSLVGEVNQPQHF.

V usage is TRBV10-3 and J usage is TRBJ1-4; 8 nucleotides align to TRBD1. V was clipped by 6 bases and J by 7 bases; unmatched bases: 7. The CDR3 covers 14 residues. The germline V gene encodes CDR1 ENHRY and CDR2 SYGVKD. DNA of the CDR3: TGTGCCATCAGAGAACAGGGGGGCGGTGAAAAACTGTTTTTT. Residues: CAIREQGGGEKLFF.

This clone was counted a few times. This chain connects TRBV5-1 to TRBJ1-4; D gene unclear. The V and J ends lost 4 bases and 7 bases respectively, with 17 bases between them. In germline, CDR1 is SGHRS, CDR2 YFSETQ. This CDR3 spans 15 amino acids. This chain's CDR3 is CASSLAGSSGEKLFF. The DNA for the CDR3 is TGCGCCAGCAGCCTGGCCGGGTCCAGCGGTGAAAAACTGTTTTTT.

The chain combines TRBV7-2 with TRBJ1-2; D is unclear. Trimming left V 2 bases short and J 5 bases short, with 6 bases between. Germline V lookup: CDR1 SGHTA, CDR2 FQGNSA. This CDR3 contains 12 residues. The CDR3 spells CASSLPGYGYTF. In DNA, the CDR3 is TGTGCCAGCAGCTTACCAGGATATGGCTACACCTTC.